The entry that follows covers one T cell receptor (beta chain) sequence. The antigen remains undetermined. This specimen comes from a study of monozygotic twins with inflammatory bowel disease. With no T cell sorting beforehand, total RNA was isolated from whole blood. Whole-study results and caveats: Data gave no support to a single strong signal or clonotype associated with IBD.

TCRdb reanalyzed the 5' RACE reads, giving one entry per CDR3 protein sequence and no DNA. Its table lists approximately 330,000 distinct CDR3 sequences. CDR1 is MDHEN and CDR2 is SYDVKM in the germline V gene. CDR3 length equals 12 residues. The chain joins TRBV28 to TRBJ1-3; with no DNA, the TCRdb D assignment of TRBD1 cannot be verified. The sample consisted of blood. This TCR derives from a human donor with ulcerative colitis or Crohn's disease, or a healthy co-twin of an affected twin (not recorded which). The CDR3 sequence: CASNDRGDTIYF.